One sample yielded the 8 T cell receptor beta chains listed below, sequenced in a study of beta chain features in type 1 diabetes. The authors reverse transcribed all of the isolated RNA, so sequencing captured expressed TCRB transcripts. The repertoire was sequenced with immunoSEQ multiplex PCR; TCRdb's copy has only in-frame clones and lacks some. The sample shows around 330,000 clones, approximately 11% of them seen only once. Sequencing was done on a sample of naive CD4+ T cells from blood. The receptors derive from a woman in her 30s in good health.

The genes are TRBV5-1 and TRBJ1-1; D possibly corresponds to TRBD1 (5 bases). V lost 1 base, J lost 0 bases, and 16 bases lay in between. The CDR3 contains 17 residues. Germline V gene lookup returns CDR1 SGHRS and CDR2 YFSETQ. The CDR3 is CASSLSAGLSMNTEAFF. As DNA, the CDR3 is TGCGCCAGCAGCTTGTCGGCGGGGCTCTCGATGAACACTGAAGCTTTCTTT.

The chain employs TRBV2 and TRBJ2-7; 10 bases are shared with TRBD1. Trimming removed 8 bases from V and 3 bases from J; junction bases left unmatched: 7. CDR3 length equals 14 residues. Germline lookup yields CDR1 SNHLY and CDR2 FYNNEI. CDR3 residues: CASGGTGVSYEQYF. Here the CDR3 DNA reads TGTGCCAGCGGTGGGACAGGGGTCAGCTACGAGCAGTACTTC.

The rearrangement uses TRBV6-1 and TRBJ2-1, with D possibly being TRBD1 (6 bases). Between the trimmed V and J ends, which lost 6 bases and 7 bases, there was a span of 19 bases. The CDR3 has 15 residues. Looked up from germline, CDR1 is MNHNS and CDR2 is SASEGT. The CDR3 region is CASRIEGGSANEQFF. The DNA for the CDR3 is TGTGCCAGCAGGATAGAAGGGGGTTCGGCAAATGAGCAGTTCTTC.

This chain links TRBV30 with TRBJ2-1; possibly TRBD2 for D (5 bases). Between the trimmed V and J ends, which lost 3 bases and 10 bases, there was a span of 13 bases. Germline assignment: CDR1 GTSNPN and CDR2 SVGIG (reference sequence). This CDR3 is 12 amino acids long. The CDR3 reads CAWRRPPGEQFF. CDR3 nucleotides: TGTGCCTGGAGACGTCCCCCGGGAGAGCAGTTCTTC.

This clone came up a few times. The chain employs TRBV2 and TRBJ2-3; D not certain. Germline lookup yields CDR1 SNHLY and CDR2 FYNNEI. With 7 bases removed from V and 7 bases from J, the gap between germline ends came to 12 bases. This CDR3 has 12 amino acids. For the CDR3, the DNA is TGTGCCAGCAACTTCATGGTAAATACGCAGTATTTT. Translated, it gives CASNFMVNTQYF.

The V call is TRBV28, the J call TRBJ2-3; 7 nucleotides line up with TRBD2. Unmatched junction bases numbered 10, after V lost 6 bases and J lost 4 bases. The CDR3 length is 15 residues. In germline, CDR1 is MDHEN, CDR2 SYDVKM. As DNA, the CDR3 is TGTGCCAGCAGCCTCGGGGGAGGGCATCCAGATACGCAGTATTTT. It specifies CASSLGGGHPDTQYF.

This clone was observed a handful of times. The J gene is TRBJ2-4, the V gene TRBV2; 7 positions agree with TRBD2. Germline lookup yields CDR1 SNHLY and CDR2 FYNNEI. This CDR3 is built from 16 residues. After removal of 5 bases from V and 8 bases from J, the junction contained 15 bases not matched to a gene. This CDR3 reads CASSSFSGRGSHIQYF. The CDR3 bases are TGTGCCAGCAGTTCCTTTAGCGGGCGGGGTTCTCACATTCAGTACTTC.

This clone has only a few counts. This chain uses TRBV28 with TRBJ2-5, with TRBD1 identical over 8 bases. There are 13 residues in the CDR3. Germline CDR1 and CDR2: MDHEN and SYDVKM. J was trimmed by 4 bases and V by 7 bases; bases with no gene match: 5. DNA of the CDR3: TGTGCCAGCAAGACAGGGGCACGAGAGACCCAGTACTTC. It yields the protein CASKTGARETQYF.